Given below is one TCR beta chain in context. Measured with immunoSEQ multiplex PCR; TCRdb has only the in-frame clones, and not every one. The table has some 70,000 clones, over 90% seen once; the top ten hold roughly 2.6%. The time point is: newly diagnosed, previously untreated cHL patient sample. The data originate from a study of PD-1 blockade in classical Hodgkin lymphoma. The CDR3 length is 15 residues. Germline CDR1 SGHTA, CDR2 FQGTGA. Trimming took off 5 bases at V and 2 bases at J, with 13 bases between the two ends. Sequenced input: peripheral blood mononuclear cells (PBMCs). The TCR was taken from a human donor with classical Hodgkin lymphoma. The genes are TRBV7-3 and TRBJ2-1; D is possibly TRBD2 (7 bases). The CDR3 nucleotides are TGTGCCAGCAGCCCCCCGGGGGGCCCCTACAATGAGCAGTTCTTC. It translates to CASSPPGGPYNEQFF.